Listed here is a single T cell receptor (beta chain). Antigen: not known. The data belong to a study of T cells in Graves' hyperthyroidism and ophthalmopathy. The CDR3 extends over 13 amino acids. V was cut by 3 bases and J by 4 bases, with 13 bases left in between. The germline gives CDR1 DFQATT, CDR2 SNEGSKA (reference sequence). There were TCR beta CDR3 regions amplified from RNA transcripts. TCR CDR3 underwent first-round RT-PCR with the HTBI primer set. One entry per CDR3 protein results from TCRdb running MiXCR on the multiplex PCR reads. The data show 350,000 to 450,000 distinct CDR3 sequences, about 14% seen once. Exclusion of a patient resulted from uncontrolled infection, other autoimmune disease, pregnancy or lactation. Cells are PBMCs isolated from 9 to 10 ml of fresh blood. General observations from the study: Ophthalmopathy onset followed model prediction by a median about 6.5 months.

The chain recombines TRBV20-1 with TRBJ2-7; D is perhaps TRBD1 or TRBD2 (6 bases each). Sample: blood. The source is a woman in her sixties or seventies with Graves' hyperthyroidism. As DNA, the CDR3 is TGCAGTGCTAGCTCCGGGGGCCGGTACGAGCAGTACTTC. Translated, it gives CSASSGGRYEQYF.